Listed here is a single T cell receptor (beta chain). What it binds is unknown. This entry is derived from a study of CD4 T cells in relation to SARS-CoV-2 and coronaviruses. Unexposed donor CD4+ T cells date from about 2011-2018, before the COVID-19 pandemic. CD4+ T cells were isolated from the cells after about 11 days of culture. Testing used SARS-CoV-2 S/N and four cold-coronavirus spikes on unexposed-donor CD4+ T cells, cells permitting. TCRdb's copy holds only in-frame clones and misses some; the assay was immunoSEQ multiplex PCR. Of 25,000 or so clones in the sample, about four fifths are singletons; the top ten hold more than 11%. The V gene's germline CDR1 is SQVTM and CDR2 ANQGSEA. The CDR3 length is 12 residues. V dropped 4 bases and J dropped 3; count of bases not matched to a gene: 3.

The chain combines TRBV29-1 with TRBJ2-7; 7 bases agree with TRBD1. The sample was CD4+ T cells from PBMCs, cultured in vitro. The receptor was isolated from a human donor in good health. This CDR3 reads CSVVRDSYEQYF. The CDR3 nucleotides are TGCAGCGTTGTACGGGACAGCTACGAGCAGTACTTC.